This entry features one T cell receptor (beta chain) sequence. Its target is unknown. The CDR3 sequence is 14 residues long. V was cut by 6 bases and J by 0 bases, with 9 bases left in between. In germline, CDR1 is SNHLY, CDR2 FYNNEI. Clones were read by immunoSEQ multiplex PCR, and TCRdb kept only the in-frame ones, dropping some. The sample lists around 88,000 clones, 60% to 75% seen once, with around half in the top ten. The sample originates from a study of shared clonotypes between healthy human individuals. General study points: At large depth, rarefaction still showed sorted-subset sequencing to be incomplete. As a rule, naive subsets had a larger estimated richness than memory subsets.

The study drew all its donors from Caucasian adults living in Nashville, Tennessee. CCR7-negative CD45RA+ TemRA cells were pooled with CD45RO+ cells for CD8 memory. The receptor was derived from a man younger than 45 in good health. What was sequenced was memory CD8+ T cells sorted from blood. Regarding subset: CD45RO+ cells pooled with CCR7-negative TemRA cells. The rearrangement links TRBV2 to TRBJ2-4, with no clear D. The CDR3: CASRQVGAKNIQYF. The CDR3 nucleotides are TGTGCCAGCAGACAAGTAGGAGCCAAAAACATTCAGTACTTC.